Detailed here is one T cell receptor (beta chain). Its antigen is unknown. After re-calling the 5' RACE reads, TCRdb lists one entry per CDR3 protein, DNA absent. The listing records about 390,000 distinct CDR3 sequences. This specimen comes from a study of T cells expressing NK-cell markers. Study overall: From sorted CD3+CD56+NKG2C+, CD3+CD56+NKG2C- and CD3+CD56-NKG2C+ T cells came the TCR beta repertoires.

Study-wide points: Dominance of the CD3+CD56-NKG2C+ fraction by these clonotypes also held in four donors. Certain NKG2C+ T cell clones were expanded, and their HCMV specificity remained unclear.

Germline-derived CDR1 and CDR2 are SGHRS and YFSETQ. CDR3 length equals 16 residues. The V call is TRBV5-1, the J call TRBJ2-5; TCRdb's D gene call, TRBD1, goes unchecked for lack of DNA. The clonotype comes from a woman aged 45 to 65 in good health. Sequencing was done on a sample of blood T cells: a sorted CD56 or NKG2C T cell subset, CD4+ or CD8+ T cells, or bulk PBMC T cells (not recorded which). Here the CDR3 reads CASSLYGTGGQETQYF. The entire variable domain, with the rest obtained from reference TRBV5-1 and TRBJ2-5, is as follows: KAGVTQTPRYLIKTRGQQVTLSCSPISGHRSVSWYQQTPGQGLQFLFEYFSETQRNKGNFPGRFSGRQFSNSRSEMNVSTLELGDSALYLCASSLYGTGGQETQYFGPGTRLLVL.